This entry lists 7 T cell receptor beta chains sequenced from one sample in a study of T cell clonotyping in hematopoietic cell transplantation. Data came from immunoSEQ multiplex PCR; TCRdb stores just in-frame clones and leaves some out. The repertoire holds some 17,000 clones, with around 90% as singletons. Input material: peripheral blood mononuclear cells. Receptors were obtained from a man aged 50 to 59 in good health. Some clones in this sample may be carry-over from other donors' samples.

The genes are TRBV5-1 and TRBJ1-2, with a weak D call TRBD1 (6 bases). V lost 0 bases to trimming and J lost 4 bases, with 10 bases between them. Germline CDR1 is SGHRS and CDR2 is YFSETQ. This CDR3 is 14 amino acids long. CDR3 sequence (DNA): TGCGCCAGCAGCTTGGGGACAGCCACCTATGGCTACACCTTC. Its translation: CASSLGTATYGYTF.

For the CDR3, the DNA is TGTGCCTGGACTAATGGCCGCGAGACCCAGTACTTC. It yields the protein CAWTNGRETQYF. This chain uses TRBV30 with TRBJ2-5; D call uncertain. From germline, CDR1 is GTSNPN and CDR2 SVGIG (reference sequence). There are 12 residues in the CDR3. V lost 4 bases to trimming and J lost 5 bases, with 11 bases between them. Combining the CDR3 with reference TRBV30 and TRBJ2-5 gives the whole variable domain SQTIHQWPATLVQPVGSPLSLECTVEGTSNPNLYWYRQAAGRGLQLLFYSVGIGQISSEVPQNLSASRPQDRQFILSSKKLLLSDSGFYLCAWTNGRETQYFGPGTRLLVL.

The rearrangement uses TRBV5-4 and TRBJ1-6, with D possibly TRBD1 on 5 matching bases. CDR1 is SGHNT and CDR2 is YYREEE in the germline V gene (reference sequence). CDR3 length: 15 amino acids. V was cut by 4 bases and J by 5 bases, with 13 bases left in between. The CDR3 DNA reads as TGTGCCAGCAGCCTCCCTTTGGGGGATAATTCACCCCTCCACTTT. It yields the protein CASSLPLGDNSPLHF.

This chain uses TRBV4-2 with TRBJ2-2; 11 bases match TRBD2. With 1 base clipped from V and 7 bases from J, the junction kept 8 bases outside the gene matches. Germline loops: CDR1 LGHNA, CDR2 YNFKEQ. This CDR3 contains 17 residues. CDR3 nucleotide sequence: TGTGCCAGCAGCCAAGCTTTTAGCGGGGGGGCTAACGGGGAGCTGTTTTTT. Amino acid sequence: CASSQAFSGGANGELFF.

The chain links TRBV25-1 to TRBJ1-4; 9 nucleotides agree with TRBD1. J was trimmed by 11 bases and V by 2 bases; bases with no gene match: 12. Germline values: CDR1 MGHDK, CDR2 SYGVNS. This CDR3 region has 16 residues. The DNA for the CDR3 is TGTGCCAGCAGTGAAACCGGAAGGACAGGGGCTGGGAAACTGTTTTTT. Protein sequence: CASSETGRTGAGKLFF.

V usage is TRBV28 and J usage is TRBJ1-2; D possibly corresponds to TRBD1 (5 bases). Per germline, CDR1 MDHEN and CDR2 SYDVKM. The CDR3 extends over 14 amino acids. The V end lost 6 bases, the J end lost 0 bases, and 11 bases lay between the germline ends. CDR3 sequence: CASRGGTTNYGYTF. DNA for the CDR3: TGTGCCAGCAGGGGGGGTACAACTAACTATGGCTACACCTTC.

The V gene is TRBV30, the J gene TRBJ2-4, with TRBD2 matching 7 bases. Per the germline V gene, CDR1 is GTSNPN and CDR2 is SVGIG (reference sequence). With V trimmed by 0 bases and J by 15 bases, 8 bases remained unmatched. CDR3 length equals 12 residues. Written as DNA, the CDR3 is TGTGCCTGGAGTGTAGCGGGACTGGTTCTGTACTTC. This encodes CAWSVAGLVLYF. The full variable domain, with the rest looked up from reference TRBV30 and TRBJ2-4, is SQTIHQWPATLVQPVGSPLSLECTVEGTSNPNLYWYRQAAGRGLQLLFYSVGIGQISSEVPQNLSASRPQDRQFILSSKKLLLSDSGFYLCAWSVAGLVLYFGAGTRLSVL.